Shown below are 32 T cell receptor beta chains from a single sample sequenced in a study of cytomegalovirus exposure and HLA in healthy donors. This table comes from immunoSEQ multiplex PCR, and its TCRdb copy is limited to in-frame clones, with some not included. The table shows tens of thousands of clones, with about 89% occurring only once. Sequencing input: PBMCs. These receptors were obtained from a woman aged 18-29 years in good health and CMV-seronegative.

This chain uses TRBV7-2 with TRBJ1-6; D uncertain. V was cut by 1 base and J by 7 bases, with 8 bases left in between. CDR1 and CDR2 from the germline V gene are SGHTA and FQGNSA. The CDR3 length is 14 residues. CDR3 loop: CASSLGPVNSPLHF. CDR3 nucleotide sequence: TGTGCCAGCAGCTTAGGTCCGGTAAATTCACCCCTCCACTTT.

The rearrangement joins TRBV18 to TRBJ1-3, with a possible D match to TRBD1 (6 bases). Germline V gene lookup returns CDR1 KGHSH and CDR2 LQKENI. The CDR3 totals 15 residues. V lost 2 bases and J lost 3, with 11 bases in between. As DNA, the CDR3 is TGTGCCAGCTCACCAACAGGGTACGATGGAAACACCATATATTTT. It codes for CASSPTGYDGNTIYF.

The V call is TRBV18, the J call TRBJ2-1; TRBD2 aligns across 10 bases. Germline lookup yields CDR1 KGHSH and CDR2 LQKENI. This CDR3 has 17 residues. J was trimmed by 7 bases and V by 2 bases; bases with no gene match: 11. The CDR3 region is CASSPSAKAGGLNEQFF. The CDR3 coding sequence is TGTGCCAGCTCACCAAGTGCCAAAGCGGGAGGGCTTAATGAGCAGTTCTTC. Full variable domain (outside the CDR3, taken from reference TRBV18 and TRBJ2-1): NAGVMQNPRHLVRRRGQEARLRCSPMKGHSHVYWYRQLPEEGLKFMVYLQKENIIDESGMPKERFSAEFPKEGPSILRIQQVVRGDSAAYFCASSPSAKAGGLNEQFFGPGTRLTVL.

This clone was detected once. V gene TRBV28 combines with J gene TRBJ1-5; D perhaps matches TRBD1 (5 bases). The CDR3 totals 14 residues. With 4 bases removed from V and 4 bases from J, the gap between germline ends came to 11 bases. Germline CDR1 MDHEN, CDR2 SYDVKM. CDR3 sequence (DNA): TGTGCCAGCAGTTCCCCGGGGGGAAATCAGCCCCAGCATTTT. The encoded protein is CASSSPGGNQPQHF.

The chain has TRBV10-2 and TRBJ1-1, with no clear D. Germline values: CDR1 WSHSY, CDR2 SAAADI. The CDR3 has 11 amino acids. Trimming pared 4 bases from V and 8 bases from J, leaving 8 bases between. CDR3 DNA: TGCGCCAGCAGTGGACACATCGAAGCTTTCTTT. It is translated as CASSGHIEAFF.

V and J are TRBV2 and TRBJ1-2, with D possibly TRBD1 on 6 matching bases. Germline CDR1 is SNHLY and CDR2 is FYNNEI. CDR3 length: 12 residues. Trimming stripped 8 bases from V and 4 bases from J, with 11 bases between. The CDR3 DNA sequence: TGTGCCAGCGAAGGACAGAGCTATGGCTACACCTTC. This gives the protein CASEGQSYGYTF.

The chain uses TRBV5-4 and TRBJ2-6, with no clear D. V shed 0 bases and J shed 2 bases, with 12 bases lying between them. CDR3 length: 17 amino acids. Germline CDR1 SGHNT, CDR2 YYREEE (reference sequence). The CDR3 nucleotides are TGTGCCAGCAGCTTGGGCAGGTTAGGCGCTGGGGCCAACGTCCTGACTTTC. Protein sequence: CASSLGRLGAGANVLTF.

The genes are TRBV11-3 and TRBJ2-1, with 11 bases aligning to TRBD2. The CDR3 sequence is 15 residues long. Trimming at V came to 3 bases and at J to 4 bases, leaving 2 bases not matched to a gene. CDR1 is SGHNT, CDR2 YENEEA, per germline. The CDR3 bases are TGTGCCAGCAGCTTGGGACTAGCGGATTACAATGAGCAGTTCTTC. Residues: CASSLGLADYNEQFF.

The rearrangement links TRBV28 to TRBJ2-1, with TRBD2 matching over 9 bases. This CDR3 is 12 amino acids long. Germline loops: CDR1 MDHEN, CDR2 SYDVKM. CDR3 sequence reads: CACRGLAYEQFF. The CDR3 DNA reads TGTGCGTGTAGGGGACTAGCTTATGAGCAGTTCTTC.

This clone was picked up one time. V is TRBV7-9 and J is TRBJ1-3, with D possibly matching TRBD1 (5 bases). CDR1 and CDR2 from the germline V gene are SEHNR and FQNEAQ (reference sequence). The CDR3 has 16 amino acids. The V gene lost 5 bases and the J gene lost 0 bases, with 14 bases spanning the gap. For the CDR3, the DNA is TGTGCCAGCAGCCCGCGGGACGCTAGCTCTGGAAACACCATATATTTT. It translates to CASSPRDASSGNTIYF.

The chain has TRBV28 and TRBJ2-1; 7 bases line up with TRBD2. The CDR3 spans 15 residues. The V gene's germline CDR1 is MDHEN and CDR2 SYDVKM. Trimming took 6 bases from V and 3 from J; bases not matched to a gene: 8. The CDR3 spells CASRPSERGYNEQFF. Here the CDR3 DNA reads TGTGCCAGCAGGCCCTCTGAGCGGGGCTACAATGAGCAGTTCTTC. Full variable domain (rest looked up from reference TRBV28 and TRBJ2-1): DVKVTQSSRYLVKRTGEKVFLECVQDMDHENMFWYRQDPGLGLRLIYFSYDVKMKEKGDIPEGYSVSREKKERFSLILESASTNQTSMYLCASRPSERGYNEQFFGPGTRLTVL.

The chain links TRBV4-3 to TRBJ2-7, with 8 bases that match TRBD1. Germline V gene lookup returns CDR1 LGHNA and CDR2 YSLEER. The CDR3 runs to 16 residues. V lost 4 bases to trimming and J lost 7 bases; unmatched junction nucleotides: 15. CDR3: CASSRGQGGAVGEQYF. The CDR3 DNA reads TGCGCCAGCAGCCGCGGACAGGGTGGGGCCGTGGGTGAGCAGTACTTC.

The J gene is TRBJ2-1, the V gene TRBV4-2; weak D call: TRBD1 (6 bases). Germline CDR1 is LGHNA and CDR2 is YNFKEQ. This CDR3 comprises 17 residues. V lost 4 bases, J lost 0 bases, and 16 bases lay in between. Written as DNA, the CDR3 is TGTGCCAGCAGCCCTGAGGCAGGGGCGACCTCCTACAATGAGCAGTTCTTC. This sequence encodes CASSPEAGATSYNEQFF.

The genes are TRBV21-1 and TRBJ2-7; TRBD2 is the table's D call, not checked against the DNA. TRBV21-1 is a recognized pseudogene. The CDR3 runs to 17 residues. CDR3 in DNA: TGTGCCAGCAGCAAATGGATGGGAGCAAACTTCCCCTACGAGCAGTACTTC. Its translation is CASSKWMGANFPYEQYF.

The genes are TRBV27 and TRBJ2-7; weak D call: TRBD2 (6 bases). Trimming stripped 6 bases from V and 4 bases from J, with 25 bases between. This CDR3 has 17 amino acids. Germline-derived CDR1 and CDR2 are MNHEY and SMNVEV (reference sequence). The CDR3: CASRFPSRGLSHYEQYF. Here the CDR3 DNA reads TGTGCCAGCAGGTTTCCTTCTCGCGGACTAAGCCATTACGAGCAGTACTTC.

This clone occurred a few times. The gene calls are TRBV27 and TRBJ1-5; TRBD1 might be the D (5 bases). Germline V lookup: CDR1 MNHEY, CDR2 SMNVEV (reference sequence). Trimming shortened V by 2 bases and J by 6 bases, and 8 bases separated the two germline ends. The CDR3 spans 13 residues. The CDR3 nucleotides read TGTGCCAGCAGTTTAATGGGGGGTCAGCCCCAGCATTTT. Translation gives CASSLMGGQPQHF.

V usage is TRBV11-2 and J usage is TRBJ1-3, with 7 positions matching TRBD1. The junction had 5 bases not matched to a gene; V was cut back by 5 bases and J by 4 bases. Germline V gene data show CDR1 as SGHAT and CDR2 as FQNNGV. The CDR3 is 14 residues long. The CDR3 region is CASSPGTAGNTIYF. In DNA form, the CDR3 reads TGTGCCAGCAGCCCCGGGACAGCCGGAAACACCATATATTTT.

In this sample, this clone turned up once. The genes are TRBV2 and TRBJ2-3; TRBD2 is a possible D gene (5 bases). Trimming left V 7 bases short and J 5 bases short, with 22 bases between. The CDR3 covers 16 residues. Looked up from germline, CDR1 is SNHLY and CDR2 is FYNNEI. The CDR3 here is CASMVPTGSLVDTQYF. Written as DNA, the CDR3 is TGTGCCAGCATGGTGCCCACGGGGTCATTAGTAGATACGCAGTATTTT.

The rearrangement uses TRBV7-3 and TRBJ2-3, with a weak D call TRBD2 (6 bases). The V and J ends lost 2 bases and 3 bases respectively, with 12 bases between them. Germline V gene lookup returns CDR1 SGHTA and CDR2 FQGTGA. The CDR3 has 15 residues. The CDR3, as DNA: TGTGCCAGCAGCTTACGACTAGAGGCAACAGATACGCAGTATTTT. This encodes CASSLRLEATDTQYF.

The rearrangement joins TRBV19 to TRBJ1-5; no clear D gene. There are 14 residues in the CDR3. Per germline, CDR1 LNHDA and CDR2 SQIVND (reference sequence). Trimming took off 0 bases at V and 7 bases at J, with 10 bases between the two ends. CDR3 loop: CASSIEGSGQPQHF. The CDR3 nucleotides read TGTGCCAGTAGTATAGAAGGGTCGGGACAGCCCCAGCATTTT.

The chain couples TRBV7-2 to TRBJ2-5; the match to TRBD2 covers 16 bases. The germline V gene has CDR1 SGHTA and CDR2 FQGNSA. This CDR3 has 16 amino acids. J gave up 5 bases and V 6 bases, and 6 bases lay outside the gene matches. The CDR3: CASSGTSGGARETQYF. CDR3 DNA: TGTGCCAGCAGTGGGACTAGCGGGGGGGCTAGGGAGACCCAGTACTTC.

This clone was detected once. CDR3 in amino acids: CASSPAGARGEETQYF. The DNA of the CDR3 is TGCGCCAGCAGCCCTGCAGGGGCCCGAGGGGAAGAGACCCAGTACTTC. J is TRBJ2-5 and V is TRBV4-3, with D possibly matching TRBD1 (6 bases). V lost 4 bases to trimming and J lost 3 bases, with 18 bases between them. The germline V gene encodes CDR1 LGHNA and CDR2 YSLEER. There are 16 residues in the CDR3.

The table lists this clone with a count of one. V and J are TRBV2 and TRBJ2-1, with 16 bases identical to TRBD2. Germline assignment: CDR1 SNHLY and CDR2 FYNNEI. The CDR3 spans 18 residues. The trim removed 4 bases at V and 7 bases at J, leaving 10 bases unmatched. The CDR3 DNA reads TGTGCCAGCAGTGCGGGACTAGCGGGGGGGCCGATCTCGAATGAGCAGTTCTTC. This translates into CASSAGLAGGPISNEQFF.

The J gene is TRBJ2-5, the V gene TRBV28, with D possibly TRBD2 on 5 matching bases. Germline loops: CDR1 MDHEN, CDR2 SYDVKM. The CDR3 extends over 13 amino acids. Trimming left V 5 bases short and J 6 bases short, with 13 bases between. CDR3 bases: TGTGCCAGCAGTCTTAGCGCTCAGAAGACCCAGTACTTC. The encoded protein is CASSLSAQKTQYF.

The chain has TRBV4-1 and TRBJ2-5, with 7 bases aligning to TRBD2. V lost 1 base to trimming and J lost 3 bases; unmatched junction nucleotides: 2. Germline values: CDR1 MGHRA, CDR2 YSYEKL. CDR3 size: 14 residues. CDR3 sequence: CASSQVRGKETQYF. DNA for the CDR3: TGCGCCAGCAGCCAAGTGCGGGGGAAAGAGACCCAGTACTTC.

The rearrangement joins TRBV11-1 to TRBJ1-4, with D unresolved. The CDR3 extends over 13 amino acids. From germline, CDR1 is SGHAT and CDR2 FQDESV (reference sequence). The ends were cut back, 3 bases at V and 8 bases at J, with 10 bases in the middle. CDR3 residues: CASSFRPEEKLFF. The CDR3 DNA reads TGTGCCAGCAGCTTTCGCCCTGAGGAAAAACTGTTTTTT.

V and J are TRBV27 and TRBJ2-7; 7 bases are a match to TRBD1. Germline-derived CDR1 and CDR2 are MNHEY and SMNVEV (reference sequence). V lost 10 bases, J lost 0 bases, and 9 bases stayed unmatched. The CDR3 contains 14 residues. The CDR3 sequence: CATATGWGSYEQYF. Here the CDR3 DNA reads TGTGCCACCGCGACAGGGTGGGGCTCCTACGAGCAGTACTTC.

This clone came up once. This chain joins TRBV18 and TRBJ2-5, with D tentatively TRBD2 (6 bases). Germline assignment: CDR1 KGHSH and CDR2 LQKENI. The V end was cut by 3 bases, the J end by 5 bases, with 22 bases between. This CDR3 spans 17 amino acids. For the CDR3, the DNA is TGTGCCAGCTCACCGCAGATGTGGGGGGACGTAGTTGAGACCCAGTACTTC. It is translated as CASSPQMWGDVVETQYF.

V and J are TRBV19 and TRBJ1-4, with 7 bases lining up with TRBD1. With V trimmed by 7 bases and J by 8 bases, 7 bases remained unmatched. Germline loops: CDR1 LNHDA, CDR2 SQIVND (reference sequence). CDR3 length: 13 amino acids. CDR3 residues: CASTHRGGEKLFF. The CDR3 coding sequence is TGTGCCAGTACTCACAGGGGAGGCGAAAAACTGTTTTTT. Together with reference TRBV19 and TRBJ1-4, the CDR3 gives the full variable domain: DGGITQSPKYLFRKEGQNVTLSCEQNLNHDAMYWYRQDPGQGLRLIYYSQIVNDFQKGDIAEGYSVSREKKESFPLTVTSAQKNPTAFYLCASTHRGGEKLFFGSGTQLSVL.

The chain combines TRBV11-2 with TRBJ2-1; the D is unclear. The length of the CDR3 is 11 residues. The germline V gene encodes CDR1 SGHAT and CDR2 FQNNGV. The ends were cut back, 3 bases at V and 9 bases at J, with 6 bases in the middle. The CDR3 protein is CASSFESEQFF. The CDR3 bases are TGTGCCAGCAGCTTCGAGTCTGAGCAGTTCTTC.

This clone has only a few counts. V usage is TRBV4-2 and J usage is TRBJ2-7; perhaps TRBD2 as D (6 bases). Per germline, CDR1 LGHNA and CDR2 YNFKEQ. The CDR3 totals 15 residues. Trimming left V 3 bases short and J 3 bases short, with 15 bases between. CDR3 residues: CASSQRDLGLYEQYF. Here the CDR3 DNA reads TGTGCCAGCAGCCAGAGGGACTTGGGCCTCTACGAGCAGTACTTC.

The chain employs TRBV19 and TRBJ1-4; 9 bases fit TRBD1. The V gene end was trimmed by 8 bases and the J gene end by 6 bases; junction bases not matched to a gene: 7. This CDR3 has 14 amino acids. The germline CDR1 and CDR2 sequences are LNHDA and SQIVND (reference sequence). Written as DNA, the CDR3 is TGTGCCAGTCACGACACAGGGGGCGATGAAAAACTGTTTTTT. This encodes CASHDTGGDEKLFF.